This TCR beta chain was sequenced in a study of CD8 T cells in Susac syndrome. Reverse transcription of about 0.5 to 1 ug RNA used random hexamers. MiXCR, applied by TCRdb to the immunoSEQ multiplex PCR reads, yields one record per CDR3 protein. The sample includes about 180,000 distinct CDR3 sequences, about 95% of them seen just once. Per germline, CDR1 SGHNT and CDR2 YYREEE (reference sequence). The CDR3 is 16 residues long. The V and J ends lost 2 bases and 1 base respectively, with 15 bases between them. The sequencing sample was made of CD4+ T cells from PBMCs. The rearrangement joins TRBV5-4 to TRBJ2-5; perhaps TRBD2 as D (5 bases). The sequence was collected from a human donor with Susac syndrome. CDR3 amino acids: CASSFSPLGGQETQYF. The DNA for the CDR3 is TGTGCCAGCAGCTTTTCCCCCCTCGGAGGCCAAGAGACCCAGTACTTC.